This T cell receptor (beta chain) was found in a study of T cells in Graves' hyperthyroidism and ophthalmopathy. Amplified TCR beta CDR3 regions derived from RNA transcripts. HTBI primers were employed in a first-round RT-PCR of the TCR CDR3. TCRdb recomputed calls from the multiplex PCR reads with MiXCR, one row per CDR3 protein. The table includes roughly 350,000 distinct CDR3 sequences, approximately 15% detected once. V dropped 2 bases and J dropped 0 bases, with 6 bases sitting between them. Per germline, CDR1 SGDLS and CDR2 YYNGEE. This CDR3 has 14 amino acids. The origin of this receptor is a woman between 35 and 50 years old with Graves' ophthalmopathy. The specimen was blood. The chain combines TRBV9 with TRBJ1-3; D remains unclear. The DNA of the CDR3 is TGTGCCAGCAGCGTTCAACTCTCTGGAAACACCATATATTTT. Translating gives CASSVQLSGNTIYF.